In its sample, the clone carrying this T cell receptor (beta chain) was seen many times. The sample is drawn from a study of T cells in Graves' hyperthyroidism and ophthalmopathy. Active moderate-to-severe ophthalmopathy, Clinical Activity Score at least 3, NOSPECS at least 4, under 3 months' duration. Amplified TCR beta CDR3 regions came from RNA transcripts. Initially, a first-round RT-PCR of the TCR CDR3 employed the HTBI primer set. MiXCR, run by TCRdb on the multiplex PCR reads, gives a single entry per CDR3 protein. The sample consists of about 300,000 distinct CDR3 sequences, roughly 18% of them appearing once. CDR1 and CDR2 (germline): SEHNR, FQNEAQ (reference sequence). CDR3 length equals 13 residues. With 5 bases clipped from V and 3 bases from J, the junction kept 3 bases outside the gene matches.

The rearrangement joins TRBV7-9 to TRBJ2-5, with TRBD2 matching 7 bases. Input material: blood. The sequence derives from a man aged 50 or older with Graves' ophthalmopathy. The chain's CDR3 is CASSITSEETQYF. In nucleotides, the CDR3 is TGTGCCAGCAGCATCACTAGCGAAGAGACCCAGTACTTC.